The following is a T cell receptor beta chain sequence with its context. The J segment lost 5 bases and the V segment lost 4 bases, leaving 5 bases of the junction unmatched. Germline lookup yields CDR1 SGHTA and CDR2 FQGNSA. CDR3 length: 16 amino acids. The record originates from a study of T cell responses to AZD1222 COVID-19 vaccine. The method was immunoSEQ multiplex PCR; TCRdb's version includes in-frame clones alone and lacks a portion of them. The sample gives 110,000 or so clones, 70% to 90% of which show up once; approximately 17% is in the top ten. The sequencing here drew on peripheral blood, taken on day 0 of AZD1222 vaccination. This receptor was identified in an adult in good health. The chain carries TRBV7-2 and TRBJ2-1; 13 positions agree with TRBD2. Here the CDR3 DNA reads TGTGCCAGCAGCTCCTACACTAGCGGGGGGGACAATGAGCAGTTCTTC. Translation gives CASSSYTSGGDNEQFF.